This T cell receptor (beta chain) was observed in a study of beta chain features in type 1 diabetes. Study-wide background: Age, gender, cell numbers and subset yield matched between patients and controls. Whole-study results and caveats: More deletions and fewer insertions at VDJ junctions were seen in type 1 diabetes patients. cDNA-based reads could over-represent cells with high TCR expression.

Via CD45RO/CCR7/CD25/CD127/CD95/CD27, cells of the CD4+ naive, central memory, regulatory and stem cell-like memory subsets were sorted. TCRB transcripts that were expressed got sequenced, as all of the isolated RNA had been reverse transcribed. Here immunoSEQ multiplex PCR was the method, and the copy in TCRdb shows in-frame clones only, minus some. Of 200,000 to 250,000 clones detected, around 9.9% appear once; the ten largest clones hold over 1%. A remark on this clone: Its specificity is not known.

Sequenced input: central memory CD4+ T cells from blood. This TCR derives from a young man in good health.

CDR3 sequence: CASGSGQFQETQYF. DNA of the CDR3: TGTGCTAGTGGTTCTGGGCAATTCCAAGAGACCCAGTACTTC. The V gene is TRBV12-5, the J gene TRBJ2-5; D is uncertain. The CDR3 runs to 14 residues. Germline-derived CDR1 and CDR2 are LGHNT and FRNRAP. V gave up 4 bases and J gave up 1 base, with 10 bases separating them. Variable domain in full (rest from reference TRBV12-5 and TRBJ2-5): DARVTQTPRHKVTEMGQEVTMRCQPILGHNTVFWYRQTMMQGLELLAYFRNRAPLDDSGMPKDRFSAEMPDATLATLKIQPSEPRDSAVYFCASGSGQFQETQYFGPGTRLLVL.